The next 26 T cell receptor beta chains were all read from a single sample in a study of cytomegalovirus exposure and HLA in healthy donors. Primers included in the PCR were 60 Vbeta and 13 Jbeta primers. Clones were read by immunoSEQ multiplex PCR, and TCRdb kept only the in-frame ones, dropping some. The sample is made up of around 140,000 clones, and the top ten hold approximately 1.5% of it. The sample comprised PBMCs. The receptors shown here come from a woman between 50 and 59 years old in good health and CMV-seronegative.

The V gene is TRBV14, the J gene TRBJ2-1; D is possibly TRBD2 (6 bases). The CDR3 runs 14 residues. The germline CDR1 and CDR2 sequences are SGHDN and FVKESK. V was shortened by 5 bases and J by 6 bases, with 14 bases between the two germline ends. The CDR3 sequence is CASSRVLAGNEQFF. The CDR3 nucleotides read TGTGCCAGCAGCAGGGTACTAGCAGGCAATGAGCAGTTCTTC.

This rearrangement joins TRBV19 to TRBJ1-2; TRBD1 matches at 11 bases. Germline trimming cut 5 bases from V and 8 bases from J; bases unmatched to any gene: 10. CDR3 length: 15 residues. Germline values: CDR1 LNHDA, CDR2 SQIVND (reference sequence). The CDR3 DNA follows: TGTGCCAGTAGTCCAGGACAGGGGGCGCAGAGAGGCTACACCTTC. The encoded protein is CASSPGQGAQRGYTF.

The chain uses TRBV30 and TRBJ1-5; 11 nucleotides line up with TRBD1. The CDR3 runs to 13 residues. V was pared by 5 bases and J by 6 bases, with 3 bases of the junction left unmatched. Germline CDR1 is GTSNPN and CDR2 is SVGIG (reference sequence). CDR3: CAWGTGGGQPQHF. CDR3 nucleotide sequence: TGTGCCTGGGGGACAGGGGGAGGTCAGCCCCAGCATTTT.

The gene calls are TRBV9 and TRBJ2-6; 9 positions agree with TRBD1. Germline CDR1 reads SGDLS; CDR2 reads YYNGEE. V trimming: 0 bases; J trimming: 4 bases; junction bases outside the gene matches: 11. This CDR3 contains 19 residues. CDR3 region: CASSVESWDRVSGANVLTF. The CDR3 DNA follows: TGTGCCAGCAGCGTAGAATCTTGGGACAGGGTCAGCGGGGCCAACGTCCTGACTTTC.

V gene TRBV6-5 combines with J gene TRBJ1-2, with D possibly matching TRBD1 (5 bases). Trimming removed 8 bases at V and 2 bases at J, with 6 bases between. Germline V gives CDR1 MNHEY, CDR2 SVGAGI. The CDR3 is made up of 11 amino acids. Here the CDR3 reads CASSGNYGYTF. CDR3 in DNA: TGTGCCAGCTCAGGGAACTATGGCTACACCTTC.

Here the CDR3 DNA reads TGTGCCAGCAGCCTACAACGCGGACTAGCGGGGGGGCCTGTGGACGGGGAGCTGTTTTTT. It specifies CASSLQRGLAGGPVDGELFF. The V gene is TRBV7-3, the J gene TRBJ2-2; 15 nucleotides align to TRBD2. CDR1 and CDR2 (germline): SGHTA, FQGTGA. This CDR3 has 20 amino acids. V was clipped by 5 bases and J by 7 bases; unmatched bases: 17.

V and J are TRBV6-5 and TRBJ2-1; D may be TRBD1 (5 bases). The CDR3 spans 15 residues. Trimming pared 2 bases from V and 6 bases from J, leaving 14 bases between. Germline CDR1 is MNHEY and CDR2 is SVGAGI. CDR3 protein: CASSYGAPWGNEQFF. CDR3 in DNA: TGTGCCAGCAGTTACGGGGCACCCTGGGGCAATGAGCAGTTCTTC.

The CDR3 nucleotides are TGTGCCAGTAGTGGGCGGGAGGCAAAGTCCTACAATGAGCAGTTCTTC. It encodes CASSGREAKSYNEQFF. The chain uses TRBV19 and TRBJ2-1, with TRBD2 identical over 8 bases. Germline CDR1 is LNHDA and CDR2 is SQIVND (reference sequence). The CDR3 runs 16 residues. With 5 bases clipped from V and 1 base from J, the junction kept 7 bases outside the gene matches.

The rearrangement joins TRBV28 to TRBJ1-5, with 8 bases that match TRBD1. After removal of 3 bases from V and 3 bases from J, the junction contained 4 bases not matched to a gene. CDR3 size: 15 residues. CDR1 is MDHEN and CDR2 is SYDVKM in the germline V gene. The CDR3 DNA sequence: TGTGCCAGCAGTTTCAACAGGGGGTACAATCAGCCCCAGCATTTT. Translating it yields CASSFNRGYNQPQHF.

V gene TRBV27 combines with J gene TRBJ2-7; 13 nucleotides align to TRBD2. The V gene end was trimmed by 5 bases and the J gene end by 4 bases; junction bases not matched to a gene: 5. Germline values: CDR1 MNHEY, CDR2 SMNVEV (reference sequence). This CDR3 region has 15 residues. The CDR3 DNA is TGTGCCAGCAGTCGAACTAGCGGGAGGGCTTACGAGCAGTACTTC. Residues: CASSRTSGRAYEQYF.

Of note for this clone: The germline gene is not matched at one end of the junction; a read error may be the cause. V gene TRBV9 combines with J gene TRBJ2-1; D perhaps matches TRBD2 (5 bases). Germline lookup yields CDR1 SGDLS and CDR2 YYNGEE. The CDR3 is 16 residues long. The CDR3 DNA reads as TGTGCCAGCAGCCCGCCCAGCGGCAGCTCCGACAATGAGCAGTTCTTC. Protein: CASSPPSGSSDNEQFF.

The chain links TRBV18 to TRBJ1-1; D call uncertain. The CDR3 is made up of 14 amino acids. From germline, CDR1 is KGHSH and CDR2 LQKENI. Trimming removed 6 bases at V and 3 bases at J, with 14 bases between. The CDR3 loop is CASSEMVGDTEAFF. The CDR3 nucleotides read TGTGCCAGCTCCGAAATGGTAGGAGACACTGAAGCTTTCTTT. Drawing the rest from reference TRBV18 and TRBJ1-1, the complete variable domain is NAGVMQNPRHLVRRRGQEARLRCSPMKGHSHVYWYRQLPEEGLKFMVYLQKENIIDESGMPKERFSAEFPKEGPSILRIQQVVRGDSAAYFCASSEMVGDTEAFFGQGTRLTVV.

For the CDR3, the DNA is TGCAGCGTTGTTTGGGTGACAGGTAATAGGGAAAAACTGTTTTTT. It is translated as CSVVWVTGNREKLFF. V is TRBV29-1 and J is TRBJ1-4, with D tentatively TRBD1 (6 bases). Looked up from germline, CDR1 is SQVTM and CDR2 is ANQGSEA. V gave up 4 bases and J gave up 8 bases, with 20 bases separating them. CDR3 length equals 15 residues.

The chain recombines TRBV5-1 with TRBJ2-1; TRBD1 might be the D (6 bases). V was pared by 0 bases and J by 4 bases, with 8 bases between. The CDR3 covers 14 residues. Germline CDR1 is SGHRS and CDR2 is YFSETQ. CDR3 nucleotides: TGCGCCAGCAGCTTGGAGGGGGTGTACAATGAGCAGTTCTTC. Protein: CASSLEGVYNEQFF.

The chain combines TRBV5-6 with TRBJ2-5; D is undetermined. V was clipped by 4 bases and J by 3 bases, with 4 bases between them. Germline V gene lookup returns CDR1 SGHDT and CDR2 YYEEEE. This CDR3 comprises 11 residues. The CDR3 spells CASSLKETQYF. For the CDR3, the DNA is TGTGCCAGCAGCCTAAAAGAGACCCAGTACTTC. Combining the CDR3 with reference TRBV5-6 and TRBJ2-5 gives the whole variable domain DAGVTQSPTHLIKTRGQQVTLRCSPKSGHDTVSWYQQALGQGPQFIFQYYEEEERQRGNFPDRFSGHQFPNYSSELNVNALLLGDSALYLCASSLKETQYFGPGTRLLVL.

The rearrangement uses TRBV19 and TRBJ1-1; 7 nucleotides agree with TRBD1. After removal of 1 base from V and 1 base from J, the junction contained 0 bases not matched to a gene. Per germline, CDR1 LNHDA and CDR2 SQIVND (reference sequence). The CDR3 sequence is 14 residues long. The CDR3 coding sequence is TGTGCCAGTAGTATAGGGGACAGGAACACTGAAGCTTTCTTT. It yields the protein CASSIGDRNTEAFF.

This chain joins TRBV5-4 and TRBJ1-6, with 10 bases fitting TRBD1. This CDR3 region has 16 residues. After removal of 4 bases from V and 6 bases from J, the junction contained 7 bases not matched to a gene. Germline V gives CDR1 SGHNT, CDR2 YYREEE (reference sequence). The CDR3: CASSRGQGGSNSPLHF. CDR3 nucleotide sequence: TGTGCCAGCAGCCGTGGACAGGGGGGTAGTAATTCACCCCTCCACTTT.

V and J are TRBV28 and TRBJ1-2; 7 nucleotides match TRBD1. The germline CDR1 and CDR2 sequences are MDHEN and SYDVKM. The V gene end was trimmed by 5 bases and the J gene end by 0 bases; junction bases not matched to a gene: 3. The CDR3 extends over 14 amino acids. In nucleotides, the CDR3 is TGTGCCAGCAGTCGGGGGACAGCTAACTATGGCTACACCTTC. Its translation: CASSRGTANYGYTF.

The chain carries TRBV28 and TRBJ1-4, with TRBD1 matching over 8 bases. The CDR3 length is 16 residues. Trimming took 3 bases from V and 8 from J; bases not matched to a gene: 11. In germline, CDR1 is MDHEN, CDR2 SYDVKM. CDR3 protein: CASSFHGQGMDEKLFF. As DNA, the CDR3 is TGTGCCAGCAGTTTCCACGGACAGGGAATGGACGAAAAACTGTTTTTT.

V and J are TRBV4-2 and TRBJ2-7; 11 bases line up with TRBD2. The CDR3 loop spans 16 amino acids. The V gene's germline CDR1 is LGHNA and CDR2 YNFKEQ. Losses at the gene ends were 4 bases for V and 0 bases for J; bases not matched to a gene: 5. CDR3 protein: CASSLATSGVSYEQYF. The CDR3 DNA sequence: TGTGCCAGCAGCCTCGCGACTAGCGGGGTCTCCTACGAGCAGTACTTC.

The gene calls are TRBV4-3 and TRBJ2-3; 11 bases fit TRBD2. Germline CDR1 and CDR2: LGHNA and YSLEER. The V segment lost 0 bases and the J segment 7 bases; nucleotides outside the gene matches: 3. The CDR3 consists of 15 residues. The CDR3 is CASSQDTSGSHTQYF. CDR3 coding DNA: TGCGCCAGCAGCCAAGATACTAGCGGGAGTCATACGCAGTATTTT.

The chain carries TRBV7-2 and TRBJ1-3; D not certain. V lost 7 bases, J lost 0 bases, and 10 bases lay in between. CDR1 and CDR2 from the germline V gene are SGHTA and FQGNSA. This CDR3 spans 14 amino acids. CDR3 in DNA: TGTGCCAGCACCGGACTGCGCTCTGGAAACACCATATATTTT. Amino acid sequence: CASTGLRSGNTIYF. The complete variable domain, with remaining parts taken from reference TRBV7-2 and TRBJ1-3, reads GAGVSQSPSNKVTEKGKDVELRCDPISGHTALYWYRQSLGQGLEFLIYFQGNSAPDKSGLPSDRFSAERTGGSVSTLTIQRTQQEDSAVYLCASTGLRSGNTIYFGEGSWLTVV.

The genes are TRBV2 and TRBJ2-1; 13 bases are shared with TRBD2. Germline lookup yields CDR1 SNHLY and CDR2 FYNNEI. This CDR3 is 17 amino acids long. V lost 7 bases, J lost 7 bases, and 13 bases stayed unmatched. CDR3 sequence reads: CASNLLGLAGDRNEQFF. In DNA, the CDR3 is TGTGCCAGCAACCTACTAGGACTAGCGGGAGATCGGAATGAGCAGTTCTTC.

The chain uses TRBV5-6 and TRBJ1-4; tentatively, D is TRBD1 (5 bases). CDR1 is SGHDT, CDR2 YYEEEE, per germline. The CDR3 extends over 15 amino acids. V lost 1 base, J lost 4 bases, and 11 bases lay in between. For the CDR3, the DNA is TGTGCCAGCAGCTTGAGTAACAGGTTTAATGAAAAACTGTTTTTT. This codes for CASSLSNRFNEKLFF.

This chain links TRBV7-8 with TRBJ2-7; 8 bases are shared with TRBD2. After removal of 5 bases from V and 0 bases from J, the junction contained 6 bases not matched to a gene. Germline loops: CDR1 SGHVS, CDR2 FQNEAQ. This CDR3 has 15 residues. The CDR3 DNA sequence: TGTGCCAGCAGCAATTTAGCGGGGAGCTCCTACGAGCAGTACTTC. Protein: CASSNLAGSSYEQYF.

The V call is TRBV5-5, the J call TRBJ2-7; 9 bases are a match to TRBD2. Germline CDR1 is SGHKS and CDR2 is YYEKEE (reference sequence). The junction had 4 bases not matched to a gene; V was cut back by 0 bases and J by 0 bases. The CDR3 has 16 residues. CDR3 nucleotide sequence: TGTGCCAGCAGCTTGGTCGCGGGAGGGCTCTCCTACGAGCAGTACTTC. It encodes CASSLVAGGLSYEQYF.